The sequence of this TCR beta chain was determined in a study of T cell responses to AZD1222 COVID-19 vaccine. Study-level findings and limits: Spike-specific TCR depth and breadth grew after two AZD1222 doses. Donors, mostly white British, included more females; clonal diversity was possibly underestimated.

A remark on this clone: Its antigen remains unidentified.

Assay: immunoSEQ multiplex PCR; the TCRdb copy retains only in-frame clones and omits some. The profile shows approximately 150,000 clones, about 92% of them singletons. This CDR3 region has 14 residues. Germline CDR1 SGHNT, CDR2 YYREEE (reference sequence). The V end was cut by 0 bases, the J end by 0 bases, with 7 bases between. This TCR came from an adult who received the AZD1222 COVID-19 vaccine. The chain carries TRBV5-4 and TRBJ2-7; D remains unclear. The sample was peripheral blood, taken 28 days after the second AZD1222 dose. The DNA for the CDR3 is TGTGCCAGCAGCTTGGTTGGGGACTCCTACGAGCAGTACTTC. It encodes CASSLVGDSYEQYF.